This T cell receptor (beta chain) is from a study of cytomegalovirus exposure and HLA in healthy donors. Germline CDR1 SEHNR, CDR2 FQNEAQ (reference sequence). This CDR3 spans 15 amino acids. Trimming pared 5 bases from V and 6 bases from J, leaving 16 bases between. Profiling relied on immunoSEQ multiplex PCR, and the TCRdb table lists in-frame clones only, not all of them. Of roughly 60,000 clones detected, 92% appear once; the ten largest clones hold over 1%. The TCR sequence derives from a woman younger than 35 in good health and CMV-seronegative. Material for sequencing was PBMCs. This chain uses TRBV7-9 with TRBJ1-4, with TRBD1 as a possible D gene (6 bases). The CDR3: CASSPQGEEYEKLFF. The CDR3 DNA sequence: TGTGCCAGCAGCCCACAGGGAGAAGAGTATGAAAAACTGTTTTTT.